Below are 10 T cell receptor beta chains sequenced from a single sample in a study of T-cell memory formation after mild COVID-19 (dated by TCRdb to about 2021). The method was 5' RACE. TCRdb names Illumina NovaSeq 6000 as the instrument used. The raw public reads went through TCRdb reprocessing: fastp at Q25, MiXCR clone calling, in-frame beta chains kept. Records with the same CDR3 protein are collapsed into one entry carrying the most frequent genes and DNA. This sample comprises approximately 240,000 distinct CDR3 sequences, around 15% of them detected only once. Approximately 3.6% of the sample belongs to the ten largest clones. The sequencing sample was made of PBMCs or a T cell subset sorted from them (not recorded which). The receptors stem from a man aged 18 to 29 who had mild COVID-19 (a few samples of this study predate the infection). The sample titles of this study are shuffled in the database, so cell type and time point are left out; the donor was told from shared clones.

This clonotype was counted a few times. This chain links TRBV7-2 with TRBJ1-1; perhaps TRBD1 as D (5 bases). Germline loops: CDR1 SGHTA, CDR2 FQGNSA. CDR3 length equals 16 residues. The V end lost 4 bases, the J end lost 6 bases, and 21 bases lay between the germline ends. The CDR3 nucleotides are TGTGCCAGCAGCTCAACTTACGGCAGGGATAGGGCTGAAGCTTTCTTT. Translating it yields CASSSTYGRDRAEAFF.

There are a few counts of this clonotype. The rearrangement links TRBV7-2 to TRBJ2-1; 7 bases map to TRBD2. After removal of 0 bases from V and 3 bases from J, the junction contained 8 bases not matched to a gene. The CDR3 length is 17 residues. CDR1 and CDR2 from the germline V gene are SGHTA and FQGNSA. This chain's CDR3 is CASSLAASGFFYNEQFF. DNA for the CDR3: TGTGCCAGCAGCTTAGCGGCTAGCGGATTCTTCTACAATGAGCAGTTCTTC.

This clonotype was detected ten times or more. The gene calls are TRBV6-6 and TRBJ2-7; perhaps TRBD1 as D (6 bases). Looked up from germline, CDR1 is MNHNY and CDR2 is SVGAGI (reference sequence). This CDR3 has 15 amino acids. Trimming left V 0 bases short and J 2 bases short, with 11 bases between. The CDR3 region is CASSYSRTAAYEQYF. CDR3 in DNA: TGTGCCAGCAGTTACTCGAGGACAGCGGCCTACGAGCAGTACTTC.

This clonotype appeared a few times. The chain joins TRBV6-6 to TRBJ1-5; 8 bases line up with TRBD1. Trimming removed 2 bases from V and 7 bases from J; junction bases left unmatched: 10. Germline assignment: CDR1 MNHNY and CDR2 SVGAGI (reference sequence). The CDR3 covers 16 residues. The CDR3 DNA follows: TGTGCCAGCAGTTACAGAGGTAACAGGGGGACCCAGCCCCAGCATTTT. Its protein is CASSYRGNRGTQPQHF.

The DNA of the CDR3 is TGCGCCAGCAGCCAAGGGAATGGGGGAAACACCATATATTTT. It is translated as CASSQGNGGNTIYF. The V gene is TRBV4-3, the J gene TRBJ1-3; D is ambiguous. Germline V gives CDR1 LGHNA, CDR2 YSLEER. The CDR3 extends over 14 amino acids. V was clipped by 1 base and J by 4 bases, with 8 bases between them.

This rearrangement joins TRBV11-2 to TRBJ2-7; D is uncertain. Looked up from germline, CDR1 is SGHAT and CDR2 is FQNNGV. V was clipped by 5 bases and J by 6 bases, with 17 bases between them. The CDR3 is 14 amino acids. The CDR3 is CASSPQVQYSEQYF. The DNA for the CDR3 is TGTGCCAGCAGCCCTCAGGTGCAGTATAGCGAGCAGTACTTC.

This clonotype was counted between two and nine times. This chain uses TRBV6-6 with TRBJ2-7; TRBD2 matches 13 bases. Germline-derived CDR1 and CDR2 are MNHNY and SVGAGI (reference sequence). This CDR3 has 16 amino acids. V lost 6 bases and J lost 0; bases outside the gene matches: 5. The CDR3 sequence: CASSPGLAGISYEQYV. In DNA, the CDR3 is TGTGCCAGCAGCCCGGGACTAGCGGGGATCTCCTACGAGCAGTACGTC.

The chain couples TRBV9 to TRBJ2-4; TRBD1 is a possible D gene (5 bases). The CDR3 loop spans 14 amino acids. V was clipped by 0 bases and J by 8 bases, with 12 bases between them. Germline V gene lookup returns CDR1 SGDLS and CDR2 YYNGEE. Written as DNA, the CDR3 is TGTGCCAGCAGCGTAGGGCAGGGTAGTGACATTCAGTACTTC. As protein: CASSVGQGSDIQYF.

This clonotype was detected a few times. CDR3 sequence (DNA): TGCAGTGCTAAGCCAAGGGGCGATGAGCAGTTCTTC. Amino acids: CSAKPRGDEQFF. This chain uses TRBV20-1 with TRBJ2-1, with a weak D call TRBD1 (5 bases). Germline V gene data show CDR1 as DFQATT and CDR2 as SNEGSKA (reference sequence). The CDR3 totals 12 residues. V was shortened by 4 bases and J by 8 bases, with 12 bases between the two germline ends.

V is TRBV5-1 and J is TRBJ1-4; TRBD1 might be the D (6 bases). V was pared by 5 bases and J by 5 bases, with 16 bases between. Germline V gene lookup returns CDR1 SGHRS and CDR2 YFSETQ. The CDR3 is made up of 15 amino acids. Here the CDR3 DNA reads TGCGCCAGCAGGCCAACCGGGGGGCGAAATGAAAAACTGTTTTTT. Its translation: CASRPTGGRNEKLFF.